Listed here are 29 T cell receptor beta chains from one sample, sequenced in a study of CD8 T cells in Susac syndrome. The RNA, roughly 0.45 to 1 ug, was put through reverse transcription using random hexamers. TCRdb redid the calling of the immunoSEQ multiplex PCR reads with MiXCR, one entry per CDR3 protein. The table records around 130,000 distinct CDR3 sequences, 94% of them present only once. Sequenced: CD4+ T cells from PBMCs. Receptors originate from a human donor in good health.

This clonotype was found once. V is TRBV7-9 and J is TRBJ2-1, with 11 bases fitting TRBD2. CDR3 length: 16 amino acids. Germline assignment: CDR1 SEHNR and CDR2 FQNEAQ (reference sequence). V lost 5 bases to trimming and J lost 10 bases; unmatched junction nucleotides: 13. The CDR3 DNA is TGTGCCAGCAGCCTTACTAGCGGGAGTTTCATACTCGAGCAGTTCTTC. Translated, it gives CASSLTSGSFILEQFF.

This chain links TRBV9 with TRBJ2-4; D is ambiguous. V lost 0 bases and J 0 bases, leaving 13 bases between the germline ends. CDR1 and CDR2 from the germline V gene are SGDLS and YYNGEE. The CDR3 is 17 residues long. The CDR3 nucleotides are TGTGCCAGCAGCGTAGGGGCCAGCGCCCTAGCCAAAAACATTCAGTACTTC. Amino acids: CASSVGASALAKNIQYF.

This chain connects TRBV4-1 to TRBJ2-1; 10 positions match TRBD2. CDR1 is MGHRA, CDR2 YSYEKL, per germline. V shed 3 bases, J shed 2 bases, and the junction held 4 bases outside the gene matches. This CDR3 is built from 16 residues. CDR3 in DNA: TGCGCCAGCAGCCAGGAAGCGGGAGGGACCTACAATGAGCAGTTCTTC. Protein sequence: CASSQEAGGTYNEQFF.

The chain carries TRBV11-2 and TRBJ2-1; 7 bases agree with TRBD1. V trimming: 5 bases; J trimming: 6 bases; junction bases outside the gene matches: 4. Germline CDR1 reads SGHAT; CDR2 reads FQNNGV. The CDR3 loop spans 13 amino acids. The CDR3 sequence: CASSQGVGNEQFF. Here the CDR3 DNA reads TGTGCCAGCAGCCAGGGGGTGGGCAATGAGCAGTTCTTC.

The rearrangement uses TRBV6-2 or TRBV6-3 and TRBJ1-1, with D possibly being TRBD1 (6 bases). The CDR3 extends over 13 amino acids. V shed 6 bases and J shed 3 bases, with 11 bases lying between them. CDR1 and CDR2 from the germline V gene are MNHEY and SVGEGT. CDR3 sequence reads: CASRDSSDTEAFF. CDR3 bases: TGTGCCAGCAGGGACAGTTCCGACACTGAAGCTTTCTTT.

The chain joins TRBV27 to TRBJ2-6; D assignment may be TRBD1 or TRBD2 (6 bases each). Per the germline V gene, CDR1 is MNHEY and CDR2 is SMNVEV (reference sequence). The CDR3 sequence is 16 residues long. Between the trimmed V and J ends, which lost 5 bases and 0 bases, there was a span of 11 bases. The CDR3 protein is CASSTGAYSGANVLTF. The CDR3 bases are TGTGCCAGCAGTACGGGGGCTTACTCTGGGGCCAACGTCCTGACTTTC.

This chain joins TRBV7-3 and TRBJ2-1; 9 bases align to TRBD2. V shed 4 bases, J shed 7 bases, and the junction held 5 bases outside the gene matches. Germline CDR1 and CDR2: SGHTA and FQGTGA. The CDR3 loop spans 14 amino acids. The CDR3 DNA follows: TGTGCCAGCAGCTACGGACTAGCGAGTAATGAGCAGTTCTTC. Translation gives CASSYGLASNEQFF.

With regard to this clonotype: One end of the junction is discordant with germline, which a read error may explain. The chain carries TRBV20-1 and TRBJ1-5; D call uncertain. Germline V lookup: CDR1 DFQATT, CDR2 SNEGSKA (reference sequence). The CDR3 extends over 13 amino acids. CDR3 sequence reads: CSASTGPAPGPFF. CDR3 in DNA: TGCAGTGCTAGCACCGGTCCGGCTCCTGGGCCCTTTTTT.

The rearrangement links TRBV4-1 to TRBJ2-1, with a weak D call TRBD2 (6 bases). CDR3 length equals 17 residues. Trimming left V 1 base short and J 0 bases short, with 13 bases between. The V gene's germline CDR1 is MGHRA and CDR2 YSYEKL. CDR3 residues: CASSQGGGKSSYNEQFF. CDR3 in DNA: TGCGCCAGCAGCCAAGGGGGAGGCAAGAGCTCCTACAATGAGCAGTTCTTC.

V usage is TRBV5-1 and J usage is TRBJ2-3; TRBD2 matches at 8 bases. V shed 7 bases, J shed 3 bases, and the junction held 7 bases outside the gene matches. The germline CDR1 and CDR2 sequences are SGHRS and YFSETQ. The CDR3 totals 14 residues. CDR3 in amino acids: CASSAGEVTDTQYF. CDR3 DNA: TGCGCCAGCTCAGCGGGAGAGGTGACAGATACGCAGTATTTT.

This chain uses TRBV19 with TRBJ1-5, with D hard to call. V was cut by 4 bases and J by 1 base, with 11 bases left in between. CDR1 is LNHDA and CDR2 is SQIVND in the germline V gene (reference sequence). The CDR3 loop spans 15 amino acids. CDR3 DNA: TGTGCCAGTAGTACCGTAGGAGGGAGCAATCAGCCCCAGCATTTT. This translates into CASSTVGGSNQPQHF.

The V call is TRBV6-6, the J call TRBJ2-3, with D hard to call. This CDR3 contains 13 residues. Germline V lookup: CDR1 MNHNY, CDR2 SVGAGI (reference sequence). The ends were cut back, 3 bases at V and 0 bases at J, with 4 bases in the middle. Written as DNA, the CDR3 is TGTGCCAGCAGTTATATTAGCACAGATACGCAGTATTTT. Translating it yields CASSYISTDTQYF.

The chain uses TRBV7-9 and TRBJ2-3; unclear D gene. The CDR3 sequence is 15 residues long. CDR1 SEHNR and CDR2 FQNEAQ come from the germline V gene (reference sequence). V dropped 4 bases and J dropped 2 bases, with 13 bases sitting between them. Here the CDR3 reads CASSSPLGSTDTQYF. CDR3 sequence (DNA): TGTGCCAGCAGCTCCCCGCTCGGGTCCACAGATACGCAGTATTTT.

The gene calls are TRBV19 and TRBJ1-2; D may be TRBD1 (5 bases). The V gene's germline CDR1 is LNHDA and CDR2 SQIVND (reference sequence). The CDR3 runs 13 residues. Trimming stripped 11 bases from V and 2 bases from J, with 15 bases between. In DNA form, the CDR3 reads TGTGCCGTCACGGGACGGCGGAACTATGGCTACACCTTC. Residues: CAVTGRRNYGYTF. The full variable domain, with the rest looked up from reference TRBV19 and TRBJ1-2, is DGGITQSPKYLFRKEGQNVTLSCEQNLNHDAMYWYRQDPGQGLRLIYYSQIVNDFQKGDIAEGYSVSREKKESFPLTVTSAQKNPTAFYLCAVTGRRNYGYTFGSGTRLTVV.

Written as DNA, the CDR3 is TGTGCCATCAGTGACCCGACAAACAGCACAGATACGCAGTATTTT. It translates to CAISDPTNSTDTQYF. This rearrangement joins TRBV10-3 to TRBJ2-3, with D uncertain. V lost 3 bases, J lost 0 bases, and 10 bases lay in between. The CDR3 has 15 residues. CDR1 ENHRY and CDR2 SYGVKD come from the germline V gene.

The chain links TRBV4-2 to TRBJ2-7; 7 bases align to TRBD1. The V gene end was trimmed by 0 bases and the J gene end by 6 bases; junction bases not matched to a gene: 11. The CDR3 runs to 16 residues. CDR1 LGHNA and CDR2 YNFKEQ come from the germline V gene. CDR3 sequence reads: CASSQETTTGRSEQYF. For the CDR3, the DNA is TGTGCCAGCAGCCAAGAAACTACGACAGGGCGGTCCGAGCAGTACTTC.

The V call is TRBV19, the J call TRBJ2-7; D ambiguous. The germline V gene encodes CDR1 LNHDA and CDR2 SQIVND (reference sequence). This CDR3 is 12 amino acids long. The ends were cut back, 4 bases at V and 7 bases at J, with 11 bases in the middle. The chain's CDR3 is CASSRESREQYF. The CDR3 nucleotides are TGTGCCAGTAGTAGAGAATCGAGAGAGCAGTACTTC.

In DNA, the CDR3 is TGCGCCAGCAGTGAGGGGGGAGCCACTGAAGCTTTCTTT. Translated: CASSEGGATEAFF. The chain couples TRBV10-2 to TRBJ1-1, with D possibly matching TRBD1 (5 bases). V lost 2 bases to trimming and J lost 4 bases, with 8 bases between them. Germline CDR1 and CDR2: WSHSY and SAAADI. The CDR3 sequence is 13 residues long.

The chain links TRBV19 to TRBJ2-3; the D is unclear. From germline, CDR1 is LNHDA and CDR2 SQIVND (reference sequence). V was clipped by 1 base and J by 3 bases, with 2 bases between them. The CDR3 has 12 residues. The CDR3 loop is CASSIGTDTQYF. As DNA, the CDR3 is TGTGCCAGTAGTATAGGGACAGATACGCAGTATTTT.

The rearrangement links TRBV6-5 to TRBJ2-1, with 8 bases fitting TRBD2. This CDR3 region has 14 residues. V was pared by 2 bases and J by 10 bases, with 7 bases of the junction left unmatched. Germline CDR1 and CDR2: MNHEY and SVGAGI. For the CDR3, the DNA is TGTGCCAGCAGTTACGGGGCGGGAGGCGGGGAGCAGTTCTTC. Residues: CASSYGAGGGEQFF.

The chain uses TRBV5-1 and TRBJ2-5, with TRBD1 matching 12 bases. The V and J ends lost 4 bases and 5 bases, in that order; junction bases with no gene match: 6. The CDR3 contains 15 residues. From germline, CDR1 is SGHRS and CDR2 YFSETQ. The CDR3 loop reads CASSAGTGGTETQYF. DNA of the CDR3: TGCGCCAGCAGCGCCGGGACAGGGGGCACGGAGACCCAGTACTTC.

The chain carries TRBV5-1 and TRBJ2-1, with a weak D call TRBD2 (5 bases). Germline V lookup: CDR1 SGHRS, CDR2 YFSETQ. The CDR3 sequence is 16 residues long. With 0 bases removed from V and 5 bases from J, the gap between germline ends came to 15 bases. The CDR3 sequence is CASSLVGSTYNNEQFF. As DNA, the CDR3 is TGCGCCAGCAGCTTGGTAGGGAGTACCTACAACAATGAGCAGTTCTTC.

The chain recombines TRBV5-1 with TRBJ1-2; D uncertain. The CDR3 loop spans 14 amino acids. The germline CDR1 and CDR2 sequences are SGHRS and YFSETQ. V dropped 2 bases and J dropped 4 bases, with 12 bases sitting between them. CDR3: CASSLSPGSYGYTF. For the CDR3, the DNA is TGCGCCAGCAGCTTATCGCCGGGGAGCTATGGCTACACCTTC.

The chain links TRBV19 to TRBJ2-1; 10 nucleotides match TRBD2. Trimming removed 6 bases from V and 0 bases from J; junction bases left unmatched: 11. The CDR3 runs to 18 residues. Per the germline V gene, CDR1 is LNHDA and CDR2 is SQIVND (reference sequence). The DNA of the CDR3 is TGTGCCAGTAGCCTGAATGGCCTAGCGGGGGACTCCTACAATGAGCAGTTCTTC. Protein product: CASSLNGLAGDSYNEQFF.

The chain couples TRBV29-1 to TRBJ2-3; 8 positions agree with TRBD1. The V gene end was trimmed by 6 bases and the J gene end by 0 bases; junction bases not matched to a gene: 5. This CDR3 region has 14 residues. CDR1 and CDR2 (germline): SQVTM, ANQGSEA. CDR3 residues: CSVAGTGSTDTQYF. DNA of the CDR3: TGCAGCGTGGCCGGGACAGGTAGCACAGATACGCAGTATTTT.

CDR3: CASSRTGEDSPLHF. The CDR3 nucleotides read TGTGCCAGCTCACGGACAGGAGAGGATTCACCCCTCCACTTT. The gene calls are TRBV18 and TRBJ1-6; the match to TRBD1 covers 7 bases. Germline assignment: CDR1 KGHSH and CDR2 LQKENI. V was clipped by 4 bases and J by 8 bases; unmatched bases: 5. The CDR3 runs 14 residues. Using reference TRBV18 and TRBJ1-6 for the parts outside the CDR3, the full variable domain is NAGVMQNPRHLVRRRGQEARLRCSPMKGHSHVYWYRQLPEEGLKFMVYLQKENIIDESGMPKERFSAEFPKEGPSILRIQQVVRGDSAAYFCASSRTGEDSPLHFGNGTRLTVT.

V is TRBV5-1 and J is TRBJ2-3, with TRBD1 as a possible D gene (6 bases). CDR1 is SGHRS, CDR2 YFSETQ, per germline. V dropped 4 bases and J dropped 0 bases, with 12 bases sitting between them. The CDR3 covers 15 residues. CDR3 nucleotides: TGCGCCAGCAGCCCCGGGACACCTAGCACAGATACGCAGTATTTT. It translates to CASSPGTPSTDTQYF.

The J gene is TRBJ1-4, the V gene TRBV3-1, with a possible D match to TRBD1 (5 bases). V lost 5 bases, J lost 4 bases, and 11 bases lay in between. The CDR3 length is 14 residues. CDR1 LGHDT and CDR2 YNNKEL come from the germline V gene (reference sequence). CDR3 loop: CASSFRQNNEKLFF. For the CDR3, the DNA is TGTGCCAGCAGCTTCCGACAGAATAATGAAAAACTGTTTTTT.

The chain employs TRBV27 and TRBJ1-1, with TRBD1 matching 7 bases. This CDR3 comprises 15 residues. Trimming removed 5 bases from V and 0 bases from J; junction bases left unmatched: 6. CDR1 is MNHEY, CDR2 SMNVEV, per germline (reference sequence). For the CDR3, the DNA is TGTGCCAGCAGTCTGGGACAGCCTATGAACACTGAAGCTTTCTTT. Its protein product is CASSLGQPMNTEAFF.